The TCR beta chain described here comes from a study of regulatory T cells in long-lasting Graves disease. Overall study: Persistent Graves' disease required over 5 years of antithyroid drugs and positive TSH receptor antibodies.

The V segment lost 1 base and the J segment 2 bases; nucleotides outside the gene matches: 7. CDR1 is SGHTA and CDR2 is FQGNSA in the germline V gene. This CDR3 comprises 19 residues. Combining iRepertoire HTBI primers with Arm-PCR of CDR3 regions, the authors built TCR beta libraries. Original processing methods: The identification of approximately 62 TRBV and some 13 TRBJ segments was made across samples. TCRdb ran MiXCR on the multiplex PCR reads and lists one entry per CDR3 protein. None of the V and J calls come from the authors' own analysis; TCRdb made them. The table lists some 370,000 distinct CDR3 sequences, approximately 25% of them singletons. The sample's time point: persistent/refractory GD, antithyroid drugs over 5 years with positive TRAb. Construction of the TCR library relied on RNA isolated from PBMCs. Guidelines of the American Thyroid Association were used to diagnose Graves' disease. EDTA tubes received roughly 8.6 milliliters of drawn peripheral blood.

This sequence originates from a woman aged 35 to 49 with Graves disease. The source material was peripheral blood mononuclear cells (PBMCs), sampled when the disease was refractory, from a patient treated with antithyroid drugs. J is TRBJ2-2 and V is TRBV7-2, with TRBD2 identical over 13 bases. CDR3 in DNA: TGTGCCAGCAGCTTAGGGGGGACTAGCGGGATTATCAACACCGGGGAGCTGTTTTTT. Translation gives CASSLGGTSGIINTGELFF.